Below are 22 T cell receptor beta chains sequenced from a single sample in a study of T cells in Graves' hyperthyroidism and ophthalmopathy. Amplified regions were TCR beta CDR3 sequences from RNA transcripts. Initially, a first-round RT-PCR of the TCR CDR3 employed the HTBI primer set. TCRdb reanalysed the multiplex PCR reads using MiXCR and keeps one entry per CDR3 protein. Among roughly 380,000 distinct CDR3 sequences, 15% to 20% were seen once, and the ten largest hold about 3.5%. Specimen: blood. The receptors were sampled from a woman under 30 with Graves' hyperthyroidism.

This clonotype has only a few counts. Given a much more abundant clone one base away, this may be a read error. The chain recombines TRBV11-2 with TRBJ1-1, with D possibly TRBD1 on 6 matching bases. Trimming shortened V by 8 bases and J by 2 bases, and 18 bases separated the two germline ends. The germline V gene has CDR1 SGHAT and CDR2 FQNNGV. The CDR3 has 15 amino acids. In DNA form, the CDR3 reads TGTGCCAGCTGCTGGCTTCGGGGGCGTAACACTGAAGCTTTCTTT. It specifies CASCWLRGRNTEAFF.

At least ten counts were recorded for this clonotype. This chain connects TRBV20-1 to TRBJ2-7; D may match TRBD1 or TRBD2 (5 bases each). With 6 bases removed from V and 2 bases from J, the gap between germline ends came to 14 bases. Germline V gene lookup returns CDR1 DFQATT and CDR2 SNEGSKA (reference sequence). The CDR3 consists of 13 residues. Here the CDR3 DNA reads TGCAGTGCGCGGTGGGACCGGACCTACGAGCAGTACTTC. Encoded protein: CSARWDRTYEQYF.

The table lists this clonotype with many counts. The chain is built from TRBV7-8 and TRBJ1-5; D gene uncertain. This CDR3 has 12 amino acids. The germline V gene has CDR1 SGHVS and CDR2 FQNEAQ. V dropped 3 bases and J dropped 5 bases, with 5 bases sitting between them. The CDR3 protein is CASSFPDQPQHF. CDR3 DNA: TGTGCCAGCAGCTTCCCGGATCAGCCCCAGCATTTT.

This clonotype was picked up many times. J is TRBJ2-2 and V is TRBV2; weak D call: TRBD2 (6 bases). V was trimmed by 7 bases and J by 6 bases, leaving 15 bases between them. The germline V gene has CDR1 SNHLY and CDR2 FYNNEI. The length of the CDR3 is 14 residues. Here the CDR3 reads CASMQGGWSGELFF. The DNA of the CDR3 is TGTGCCAGCATGCAGGGAGGTTGGTCCGGGGAGCTGTTTTTT.

This clonotype was seen repeatedly, ten times or more. The DNA of the CDR3 is TGCGCCAGCAGCCGGACCGCAGACAGTTCCCTCCAGTATGGCTACACCTTC. Encoded protein: CASSRTADSSLQYGYTF. The chain recombines TRBV4-1 with TRBJ1-2, with D tentatively TRBD1 (5 bases). The germline gives CDR1 MGHRA, CDR2 YSYEKL. CDR3 size: 17 residues. Trimming took off 4 bases at V and 5 bases at J, with 23 bases between the two ends.

CDR3 sequence (DNA): TGTGCCAGCAGCTTAGGTAGCGGGGGGCTAGGGGCCACAGATACGCAGTATTTT. Translated, it gives CASSLGSGGLGATDTQYF. The chain combines TRBV11-2 with TRBJ2-3; 10 bases agree with TRBD2. Trimming at V came to 1 base and at J to 2 bases, leaving 9 bases not matched to a gene. Germline V CDR1 and CDR2: SGHAT, FQNNGV. This CDR3 is 18 amino acids long.

Points on this clonotype: One junction end disagrees with the germline gene, perhaps due to a read error. The rearrangement joins TRBV18 to TRBJ2-2; D may be TRBD2 (5 bases). This CDR3 comprises 15 residues. Germline V CDR1 and CDR2: KGHSH, LQKENI. The CDR3 sequence: CASSSGSKNTGELFF. The CDR3 DNA reads as TGTGCCAGCTCGTCCGGGTCAAAGAACACCGGGGAGCTGTTCTTT. The complete variable domain, with remaining parts taken from reference TRBV18 and TRBJ2-2, reads NAGVMQNPRHLVRRRGQEARLRCSPMKGHSHVYWYRQLPEEGLKFMVYLQKENIIDESGMPKERFSAEFPKEGPSILRIQQVVRGDSAAYFCASSSGSKNTGELFFGEGSRLTVL.

Many counts were recorded for this clonotype. CDR3 sequence reads: CASSLAYRMSYQYF. The CDR3 DNA is TGTGCCAGCAGTTTAGCGTACAGGATGTCCTACCAGTACTTC. The V call is TRBV12-3 or TRBV12-4, the J call TRBJ2-7, with TRBD1 as a possible D gene (5 bases). There are 14 residues in the CDR3. The V end lost 0 bases, the J end lost 10 bases, and 16 bases lay between the germline ends.

This clonotype was detected many times. This chain connects TRBV10-3 to TRBJ1-2, with 7 bases that match TRBD1. CDR3 length: 13 residues. The germline V gene encodes CDR1 ENHRY and CDR2 SYGVKD. After removal of 4 bases from V and 8 bases from J, the junction contained 7 bases not matched to a gene. In DNA, the CDR3 is TGTGCCATCAGTGCCACAGGGGAGGAGGGCTACACCTTC. Protein product: CAISATGEEGYTF.

This clonotype was recorded at least ten times. This chain links TRBV29-1 with TRBJ1-1; the D gene is possibly TRBD1 (5 bases). The germline V and J ends were trimmed by 7 bases and 3 bases, with 15 bases remaining between them. The CDR3 consists of 13 residues. In germline, CDR1 is SQVTM, CDR2 ANQGSEA. The CDR3 loop reads CSAEWGEDTEAFF. In DNA form, the CDR3 reads TGCAGCGCTGAGTGGGGGGAGGACACTGAAGCTTTCTTT.

This clonotype was recorded at least ten times. The chain carries TRBV11-2 and TRBJ1-1, with a tentative D call TRBD1 (5 bases). Germline values: CDR1 SGHAT, CDR2 FQNNGV. V was shortened by 4 bases and J by 0 bases, with 15 bases between the two germline ends. The CDR3 length is 16 residues. The CDR3 bases are TGTGCCAGCAGCTCGGGACCCCAAGGCCTGAACACTGAAGCTTTCTTT. Translated, it gives CASSSGPQGLNTEAFF.

This clonotype was seen more than once but under ten times. It may be a read error: a sequence one base away is much more abundant. The chain joins TRBV7-3 to TRBJ2-7, with 8 bases lining up with TRBD1. This CDR3 is 14 amino acids long. Germline-derived CDR1 and CDR2 are SGHTA and FQGTGA. CDR3 nucleotide sequence: TGTGCCTGCAGCGATCCTGGGACAGGCAGCACCTTTATCTTC. Translation: CACSDPGTGSTFIF.

CDR3 sequence reads: CASTRSGSSNQPQHF. The CDR3 DNA follows: TGTGCCAGCACTCGATCAGGGTCGAGCAATCAGCCCCAGCATTTT. This chain links TRBV6-4 with TRBJ1-5; maybe TRBD1 (5 bases). The CDR3 extends over 15 amino acids. Germline loops: CDR1 MRHNA, CDR2 SNTAGT. V lost 7 bases and J 1 base, leaving 14 bases between the germline ends.

This chain uses TRBV6-2 or TRBV6-3 with TRBJ2-5, with D perhaps matching TRBD1 (6 bases). Germline V gene lookup returns CDR1 MNHEY and CDR2 SVGEGT. V dropped 3 bases and J dropped 5 bases, with 19 bases sitting between them. CDR3 size: 16 residues. CDR3 coding DNA: TGTGCCAGCAGTTATTCCGTGGGGGCTCCCGTTGAGACCCAGTACTTC. This gives the protein CASSYSVGAPVETQYF.

This clonotype was observed at least ten times. The rearrangement uses TRBV11-2 and TRBJ2-7; D ambiguous. The germline V gene encodes CDR1 SGHAT and CDR2 FQNNGV. The CDR3 consists of 13 residues. The ends were cut back, 2 bases at V and 6 bases at J, with 11 bases in the middle. CDR3 in amino acids: CASSLKSTGEQYF. The CDR3 DNA is TGTGCCAGCAGCTTAAAATCGACTGGCGAGCAGTACTTC.

This clonotype appeared many times. The V gene is TRBV20-1, the J gene TRBJ1-5; tentative D call: TRBD1 (6 bases). The CDR3 is 13 residues long. V was shortened by 4 bases and J by 7 bases, with 14 bases between the two germline ends. Germline V gene sequence: CDR1 DFQATT, CDR2 SNEGSKA (reference sequence). In nucleotides, the CDR3 is TGCAGTGCTATGGACAGACCTCGACAGCCCCAGCATTTT. Encoded protein: CSAMDRPRQPQHF.

V gene TRBV2 combines with J gene TRBJ1-2; D is perhaps TRBD1 (6 bases). V was trimmed by 8 bases and J by 7 bases, leaving 14 bases between them. The CDR3 totals 12 residues. Germline V lookup: CDR1 SNHLY, CDR2 FYNNEI. In DNA form, the CDR3 reads TGTGCCAGCCAGAACAGGGTTGGTGGCTACACCTTC. This codes for CASQNRVGGYTF.

The chain carries TRBV11-2 and TRBJ1-6; D is unclear. CDR3 length: 14 residues. The germline V and J ends were trimmed by 0 bases and 10 bases, with 10 bases remaining between them. Germline lookup yields CDR1 SGHAT and CDR2 FQNNGV. CDR3 bases: TGTGCCAGCAGCTTAGAACGGGGAGGCTCACCCCTCCACTTT. Its translation: CASSLERGGSPLHF.

This clonotype was seen a handful of times. J is TRBJ2-7 and V is TRBV5-1, with D tentatively TRBD2 (5 bases). The CDR3 contains 14 residues. The V end was cut by 3 bases, the J end by 3 bases, with 13 bases between. From germline, CDR1 is SGHRS and CDR2 YFSETQ. The CDR3 nucleotides read TGCGCCAGCAGCTGGGAGCCAGGTAACTACGAGCAGTACTTC. Translating it yields CASSWEPGNYEQYF.

This chain connects TRBV6-5 to TRBJ1-1; possibly TRBD1 for D (6 bases). The V gene lost 2 bases and the J gene lost 4 bases, with 14 bases spanning the gap. The CDR3 extends over 15 amino acids. CDR1 is MNHEY, CDR2 SVGAGI, per germline. CDR3 region: CASSYRGAQATEAFF. In DNA form, the CDR3 reads TGTGCCAGCAGTTACCGGGGGGCACAGGCCACTGAAGCTTTCTTT.

This clonotype was seen many times. This rearrangement joins TRBV6-1 to TRBJ2-7, with TRBD1 as a possible D gene (5 bases). Trimming took 11 bases from V and 2 from J, leaving 22 bases between them. Germline CDR1 is MNHNS and CDR2 is SASEGT. The CDR3 extends over 15 amino acids. CDR3 in amino acids: CASTPRARAPYEQYF. In nucleotides, the CDR3 is TGTGCCTCGACGCCCAGGGCCCGCGCTCCCTACGAGCAGTACTTC.

The chain is built from TRBV5-5 and TRBJ2-2; TRBD1 might be the D (6 bases). This CDR3 contains 16 residues. CDR1 is SGHKS and CDR2 is YYEKEE in the germline V gene (reference sequence). Trimming took 5 bases from V and 3 from J, leaving 17 bases between them. CDR3 DNA: TGTGCCAGCAGATATTGGGTGGGGGCGGACACCGGGGAGCTGTTTTTT. It codes for CASRYWVGADTGELFF.